The present TCR beta chain was sequenced within a study of metastatic and nonmetastatic thyroid tumors. Study-wide results and caveats: In both blood and tumor samples, TCR beta diversity was reported significantly higher for malignant than benign nodules.

CDR3 length: 15 residues. Per germline, CDR1 MNHEY and CDR2 SMNVEV (reference sequence). J gave up 0 bases and V 5 bases, and 7 bases lay outside the gene matches. By proportion, this clone is medium-sized. Its antigen is still unknown. Patients underwent thyroid surgery, and none had received any treatment before it. Per the original methods: CDR3 differences across clinicopathological groups were used to build a distant-metastasis classifier for papillary thyroid cancer. TCRdb recomputed clones from the PCR reads via MiXCR. The authors' filters were not applied to this entry. The sample includes about 20,000 clones, 15% to 18% of them seen just once.

Specimen: blood. V and J are TRBV27 and TRBJ2-7; TRBD1 aligns across 7 bases. The receptor comes from a female donor with papillary thyroid cancer or a benign thyroid nodule (not recorded which). Some clones in this sample may be carry-over from other donors' samples. The CDR3 sequence is CASSTGQSSSYEQYF. CDR3 DNA sequence: TGTGCCAGCAGTACGGGACAGTCCAGCTCCTACGAGCAGTACTTC.